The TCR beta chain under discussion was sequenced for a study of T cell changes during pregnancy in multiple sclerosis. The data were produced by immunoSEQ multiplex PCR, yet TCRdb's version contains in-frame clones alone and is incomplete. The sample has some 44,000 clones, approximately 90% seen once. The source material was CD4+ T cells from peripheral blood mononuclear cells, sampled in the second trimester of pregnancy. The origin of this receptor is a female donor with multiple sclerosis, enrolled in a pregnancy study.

The CDR3 DNA follows: TGCAGTGCTAATCTCAGAGGGACCCAGTACTTC. Translating gives CSANLRGTQYF. This sequence joins TRBV20-1 and TRBJ2-5; D is ambiguous. The V and J ends lost 4 bases and 7 bases respectively, with 10 bases between them. Germline-derived CDR1 and CDR2 are DFQATT and SNEGSKA (reference sequence). The CDR3 length is 11 residues.